This T cell receptor (beta chain) was captured by sequencing in a study of blood T cell repertoires in COVID-19. Looking at the study overall: Acute and convalescent COVID-19 specimens originated in the United States, Italy and Spain. The analysed material was cDNA or gDNA that came from T cells, B-cell-depleted T cells, or PBMCs.

The authors' processing: Amplification from reference gene primers served as the basis for estimated nucleated cell counts. Method: immunoSEQ multiplex PCR; TCRdb's copy keeps in-frame clones and lacks some. V, J and clone size reflect that table, while D and trimming were determined from the DNA. Found here are around 100,000 clones, around nine tenths of them singletons; the top ten hold approximately 5%. V dropped 6 bases and J dropped 9 bases, with 9 bases sitting between them. The germline gives CDR1 SGHTA, CDR2 FQGNSA. The CDR3 contains 11 residues. The chain links TRBV7-2 to TRBJ2-1, with D perhaps matching TRBD2 (6 bases). Sequencing was done on a sample of peripheral blood. The sequence derives from a human donor in a cohort sampled during active COVID-19. The CDR3 region is CASRMGGEQFF. DNA for the CDR3: TGTGCCAGCAGGATGGGGGGTGAGCAGTTCTTC.